Sequencing of this TCR beta chain was carried out in a study of blood T cell repertoires in COVID-19. From germline, CDR1 is MNHEY and CDR2 SMNVEV (reference sequence). The CDR3 runs to 13 residues. Trimming shortened V by 3 bases and J by 5 bases, and 11 bases separated the two germline ends. TCRdb's copy holds only in-frame clones and misses some; the assay was immunoSEQ multiplex PCR. The table has roughly 290,000 clones, 80% to 90% seen once. Sequencing was done on a sample of peripheral blood. The origin of this receptor is a man aged 30 to 45 with acute or convalescent COVID-19. The chain uses TRBV27 and TRBJ2-7; maybe TRBD1 (5 bases). CDR3 protein: CASSFRGQDEQYF. The CDR3 coding sequence is TGTGCCAGCAGTTTTAGGGGTCAAGACGAGCAGTACTTC.